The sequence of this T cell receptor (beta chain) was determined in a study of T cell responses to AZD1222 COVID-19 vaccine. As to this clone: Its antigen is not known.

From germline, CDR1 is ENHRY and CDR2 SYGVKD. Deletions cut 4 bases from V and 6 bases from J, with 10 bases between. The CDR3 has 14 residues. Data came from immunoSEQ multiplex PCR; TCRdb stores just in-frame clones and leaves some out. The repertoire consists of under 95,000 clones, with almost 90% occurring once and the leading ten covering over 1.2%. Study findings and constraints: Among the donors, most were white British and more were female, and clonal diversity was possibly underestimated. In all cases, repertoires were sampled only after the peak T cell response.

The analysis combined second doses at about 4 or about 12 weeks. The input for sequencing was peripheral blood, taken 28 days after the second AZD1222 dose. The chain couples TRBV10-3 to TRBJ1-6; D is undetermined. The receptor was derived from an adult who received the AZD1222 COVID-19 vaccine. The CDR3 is CAISAAERNSPLHF. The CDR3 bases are TGTGCCATCAGTGCGGCAGAACGTAATTCACCCCTCCACTTT.